At least ten counts were recorded for the clone carrying this TCR beta chain. Its cognate antigen is unknown. TCRdb reprocessed the PCR reads with MiXCR, giving one entry per CDR3 protein. Of over 550,000 distinct CDR3 sequences in the sample, 25% were seen once. Germline V gene data show CDR1 as MDHEN and CDR2 as SYDVKM. CDR3 length equals 14 residues. V was trimmed by 2 bases and J by 0 bases, leaving 6 bases between them. Source material for naive CD8 libraries was roughly 17,000 to 1,100,000 sorted cells, with 10%, 30% or 50% RNA. This sample was included in a study of molecular identifiers for immune sequencing clone quantification. The wider study: Replicate RNA from around 20,000 or 100,000 naive CD8 T cells formed five aliquots; four were sequenced.

Overall study findings and caveats: Over 99% of effector molecules, yet under 1% of naive-cell molecules, were held by clones above 20 RNA copies.

Sequenced input: naive CD8+ T cells from blood, with Jurkat cell RNA spiked in. Documented subset: FACS-sorted CD8+CD4-CCR7+CD45RA+ naive T cells. This clonotype was sampled from a human donor in good health. Some libraries in this study had Jurkat cell RNA spiked in. J is TRBJ2-3 and V is TRBV28, with D unclear. CDR3 loop: CASSLHTSTDTQYF. CDR3 DNA: TGTGCCAGCAGTTTACATACTAGCACAGATACGCAGTATTTT.